The present entry profiles one TCR beta chain with its context. The data are from a study of PD-L1 blockade in urothelial cancer. Clones were read by immunoSEQ multiplex PCR, and TCRdb kept only the in-frame ones, dropping some. Altogether 35,000 to 45,000 clones are present, more than 75% being singletons, with the ten largest covering roughly 2.7%. Trimming took 7 bases from V and 4 from J; bases not matched to a gene: 12. CDR1 and CDR2 from the germline V gene are MDHEN and SYDVKM. The CDR3 runs to 15 residues. The sample in question was PBMCs, obtained around atezolizumab (anti-PD-L1) treatment. The clonotype was recovered from a man between 70 and 80 years old with urothelial cancer. The rearrangement joins TRBV28 to TRBJ1-2; 7 bases map to TRBD1. This chain's CDR3 is CASIGRWQGGYGYTF. CDR3 nucleotides: TGTGCCAGCATTGGTCGATGGCAGGGGGGCTATGGCTACACCTTC.